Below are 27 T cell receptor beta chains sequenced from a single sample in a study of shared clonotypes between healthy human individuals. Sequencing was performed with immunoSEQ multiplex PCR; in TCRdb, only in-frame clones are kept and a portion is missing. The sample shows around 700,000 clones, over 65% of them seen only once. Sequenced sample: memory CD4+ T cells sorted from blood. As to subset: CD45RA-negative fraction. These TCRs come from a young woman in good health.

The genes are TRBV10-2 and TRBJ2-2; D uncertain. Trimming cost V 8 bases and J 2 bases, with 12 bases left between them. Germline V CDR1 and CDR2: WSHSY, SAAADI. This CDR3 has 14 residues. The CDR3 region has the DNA TGCGCCAGCGACGCAGGCGGAAACACCGGGGAGCTGTTTTTT. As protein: CASDAGGNTGELFF.

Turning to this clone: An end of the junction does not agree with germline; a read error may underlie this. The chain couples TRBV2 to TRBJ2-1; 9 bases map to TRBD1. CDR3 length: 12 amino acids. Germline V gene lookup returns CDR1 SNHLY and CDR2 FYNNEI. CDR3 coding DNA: TGTGCCAGCAGCGTGCCGGGACAGGGTCCGGTCTTC. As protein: CASSVPGQGPVF.

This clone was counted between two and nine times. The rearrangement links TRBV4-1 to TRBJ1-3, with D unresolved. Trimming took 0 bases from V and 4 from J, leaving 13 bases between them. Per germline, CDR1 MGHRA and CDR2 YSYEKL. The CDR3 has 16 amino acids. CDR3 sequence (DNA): TGCGCCAGCAGCCAAGATTCGGCAGCGGGGGGAAACACCATATATTTT. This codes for CASSQDSAAGGNTIYF.

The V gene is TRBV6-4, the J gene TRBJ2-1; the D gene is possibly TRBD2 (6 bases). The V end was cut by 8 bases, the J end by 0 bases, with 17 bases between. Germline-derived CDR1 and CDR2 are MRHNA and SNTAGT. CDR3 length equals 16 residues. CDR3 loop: CASAGIQTSSYNEQFF. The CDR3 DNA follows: TGTGCCAGCGCGGGGATCCAGACAAGCTCCTACAATGAGCAGTTCTTC.

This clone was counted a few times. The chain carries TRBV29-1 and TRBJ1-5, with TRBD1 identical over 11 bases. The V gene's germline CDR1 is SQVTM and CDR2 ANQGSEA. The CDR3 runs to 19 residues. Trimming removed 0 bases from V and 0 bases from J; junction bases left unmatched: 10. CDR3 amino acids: CSVEDHGQGAGDSNQPQHF. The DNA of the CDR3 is TGCAGCGTTGAAGATCATGGACAGGGGGCAGGGGATAGCAATCAGCCCCAGCATTTT.

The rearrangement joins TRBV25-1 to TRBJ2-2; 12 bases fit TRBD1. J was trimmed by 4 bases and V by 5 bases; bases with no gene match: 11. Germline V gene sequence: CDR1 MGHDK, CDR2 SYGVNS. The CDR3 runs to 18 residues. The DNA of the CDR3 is TGTGCCAGCAGTAACCGGGACAGGGGGCTCTCTGCCACCGGGGAGCTGTTTTTT. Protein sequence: CASSNRDRGLSATGELFF.

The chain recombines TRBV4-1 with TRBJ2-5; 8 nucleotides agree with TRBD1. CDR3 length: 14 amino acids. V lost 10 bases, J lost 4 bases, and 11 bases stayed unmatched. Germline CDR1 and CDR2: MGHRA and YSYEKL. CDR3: CATSPTGTGETQYF. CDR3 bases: TGCGCCACCAGTCCGACCGGGACAGGAGAGACCCAGTACTTC.

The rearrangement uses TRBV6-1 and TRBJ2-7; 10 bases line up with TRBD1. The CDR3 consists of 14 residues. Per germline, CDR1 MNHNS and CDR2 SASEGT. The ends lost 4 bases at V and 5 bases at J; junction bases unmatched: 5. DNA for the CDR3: TGTGCCAGCAGTGGGGGACAGGGGACCCACGAGCAGTACTTC. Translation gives CASSGGQGTHEQYF.

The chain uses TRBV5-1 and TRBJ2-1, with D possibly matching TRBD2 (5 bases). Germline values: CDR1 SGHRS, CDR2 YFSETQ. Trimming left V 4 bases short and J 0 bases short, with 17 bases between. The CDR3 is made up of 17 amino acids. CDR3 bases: TGCGCCAGCAGCGTCGGGAATAGGATTAGCTCCTACAATGAGCAGTTCTTC. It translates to CASSVGNRISSYNEQFF.

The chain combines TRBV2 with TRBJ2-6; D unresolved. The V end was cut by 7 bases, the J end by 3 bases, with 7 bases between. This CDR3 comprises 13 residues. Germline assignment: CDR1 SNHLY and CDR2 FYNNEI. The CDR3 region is CASTSHGANVLTF. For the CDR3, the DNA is TGTGCCAGCACGTCCCATGGGGCCAACGTCCTGACTTTC.

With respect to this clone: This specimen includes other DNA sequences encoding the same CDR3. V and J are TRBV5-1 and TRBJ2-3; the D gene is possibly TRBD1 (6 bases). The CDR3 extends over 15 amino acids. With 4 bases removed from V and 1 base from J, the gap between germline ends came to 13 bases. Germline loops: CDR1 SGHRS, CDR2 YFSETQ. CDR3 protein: CASSIQGSGTDTQYF. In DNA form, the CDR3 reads TGCGCCAGCAGCATACAGGGTTCGGGCACAGATACGCAGTATTTT.

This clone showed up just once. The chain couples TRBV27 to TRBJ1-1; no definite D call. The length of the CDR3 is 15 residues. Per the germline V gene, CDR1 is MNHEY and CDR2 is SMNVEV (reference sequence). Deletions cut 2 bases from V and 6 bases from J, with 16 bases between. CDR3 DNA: TGTGCCAGCAGTTTAAAGTTGGGAACACCGGCTGAAGCTTTCTTT. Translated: CASSLKLGTPAEAFF.

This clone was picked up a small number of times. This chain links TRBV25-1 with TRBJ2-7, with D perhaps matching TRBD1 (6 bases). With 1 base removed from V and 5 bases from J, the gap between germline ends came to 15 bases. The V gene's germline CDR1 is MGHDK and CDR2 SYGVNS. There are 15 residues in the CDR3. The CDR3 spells CASSEWGRGTDEQYF. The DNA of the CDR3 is TGTGCCAGCAGTGAATGGGGCAGGGGCACCGACGAGCAGTACTTC.

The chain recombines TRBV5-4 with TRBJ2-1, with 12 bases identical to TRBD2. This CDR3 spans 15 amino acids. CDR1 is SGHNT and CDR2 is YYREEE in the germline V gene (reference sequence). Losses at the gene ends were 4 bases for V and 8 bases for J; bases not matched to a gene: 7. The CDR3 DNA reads TGTGCCAGCAGCCGCCCGGGACTAGCGGGTGATGAGCAGTTCTTC. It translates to CASSRPGLAGDEQFF. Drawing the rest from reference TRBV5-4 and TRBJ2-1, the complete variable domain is ETGVTQSPTHLIKTRGQQVTLRCSSQSGHNTVSWYQQALGQGPQFIFQYYREEENGRGNFPPRFSGLQFPNYSSELNVNALELDDSALYLCASSRPGLAGDEQFFGPGTRLTVL.

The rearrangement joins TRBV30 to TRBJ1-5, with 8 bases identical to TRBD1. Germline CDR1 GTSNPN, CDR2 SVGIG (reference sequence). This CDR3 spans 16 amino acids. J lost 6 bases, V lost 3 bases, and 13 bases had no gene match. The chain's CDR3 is CAWSKTPGGAGQPQHF. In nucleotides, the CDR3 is TGTGCCTGGAGCAAAACCCCAGGGGGCGCGGGTCAGCCCCAGCATTTT.

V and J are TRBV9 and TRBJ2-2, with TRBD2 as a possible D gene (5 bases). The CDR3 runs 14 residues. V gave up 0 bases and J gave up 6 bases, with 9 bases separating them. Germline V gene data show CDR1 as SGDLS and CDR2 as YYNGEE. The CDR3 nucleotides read TGTGCCAGCAGCGTAGGGCGAGGGTCCGGGGAGCTGTTTTTT. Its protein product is CASSVGRGSGELFF.

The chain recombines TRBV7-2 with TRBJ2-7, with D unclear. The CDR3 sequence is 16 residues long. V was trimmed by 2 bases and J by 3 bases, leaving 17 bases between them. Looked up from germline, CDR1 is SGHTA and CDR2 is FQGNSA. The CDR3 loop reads CASSLQGKGRFYEQYF. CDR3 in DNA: TGTGCCAGCAGCTTACAAGGGAAGGGCCGGTTCTACGAGCAGTACTTC.

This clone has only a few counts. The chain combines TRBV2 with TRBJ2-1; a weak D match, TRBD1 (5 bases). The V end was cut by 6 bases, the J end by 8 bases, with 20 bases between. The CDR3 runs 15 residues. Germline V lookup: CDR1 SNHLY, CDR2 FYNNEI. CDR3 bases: TGTGCCAGCAGCCCCCCAGGGCTGATCCGGGATGAGCAGTTCTTC. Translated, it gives CASSPPGLIRDEQFF.

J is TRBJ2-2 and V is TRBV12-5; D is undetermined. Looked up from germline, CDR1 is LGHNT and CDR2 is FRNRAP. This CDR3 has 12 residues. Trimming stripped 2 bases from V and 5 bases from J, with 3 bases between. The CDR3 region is CASGLLTGELFF. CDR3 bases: TGTGCTAGTGGTTTGCTTACCGGGGAGCTGTTTTTT.

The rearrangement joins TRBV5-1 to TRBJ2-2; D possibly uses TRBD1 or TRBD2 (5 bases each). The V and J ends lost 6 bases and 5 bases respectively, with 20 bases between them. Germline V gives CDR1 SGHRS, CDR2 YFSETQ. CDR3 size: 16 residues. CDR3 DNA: TGCGCCAGCACCCCGGCGTGGGGACGGCAAACCGGGGAGCTGTTTTTT. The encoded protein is CASTPAWGRQTGELFF.

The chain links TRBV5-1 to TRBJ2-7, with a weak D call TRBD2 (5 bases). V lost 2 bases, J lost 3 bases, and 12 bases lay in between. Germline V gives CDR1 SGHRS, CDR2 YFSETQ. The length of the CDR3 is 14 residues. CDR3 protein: CASSFYSEGYEQYF. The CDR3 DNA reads TGCGCCAGCAGCTTTTACTCCGAGGGCTACGAGCAGTACTTC.

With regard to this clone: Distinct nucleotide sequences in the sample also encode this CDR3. The CDR3 loop is CASTENTEAFF. CDR3 DNA sequence: TGTGCCAGCACAGAGAACACTGAAGCTTTCTTT. This chain links TRBV28 with TRBJ1-1; the D is unclear. V was pared by 7 bases and J by 1 base, with 4 bases between. The CDR3 consists of 11 residues. Germline loops: CDR1 MDHEN, CDR2 SYDVKM.

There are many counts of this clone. CDR3 coding DNA: TGCGCCAGCAGCGCCGGGACTAGCGGAACCGAGCAGTACTTC. This translates into CASSAGTSGTEQYF. V is TRBV5-1 and J is TRBJ2-7; 11 bases fit TRBD2. Trimming at V came to 4 bases and at J to 6 bases, leaving 6 bases not matched to a gene. The CDR3 totals 14 residues. Germline values: CDR1 SGHRS, CDR2 YFSETQ. The variable domain in full, with the rest retrieved from reference TRBV5-1 and TRBJ2-7, is KAGVTQTPRYLIKTRGQQVTLSCSPISGHRSVSWYQQTPGQGLQFLFEYFSETQRNKGNFPGRFSGRQFSNSRSEMNVSTLELGDSALYLCASSAGTSGTEQYFGPGTRLTVT.

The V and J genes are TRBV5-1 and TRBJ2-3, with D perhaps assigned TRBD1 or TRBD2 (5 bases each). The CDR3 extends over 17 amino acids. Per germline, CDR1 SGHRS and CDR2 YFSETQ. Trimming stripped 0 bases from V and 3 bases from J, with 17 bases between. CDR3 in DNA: TGCGCCAGCAGCTTGGCAGGGCCCGGGATTGGGACAGATACGCAGTATTTT. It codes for CASSLAGPGIGTDTQYF. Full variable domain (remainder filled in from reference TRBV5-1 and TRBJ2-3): KAGVTQTPRYLIKTRGQQVTLSCSPISGHRSVSWYQQTPGQGLQFLFEYFSETQRNKGNFPGRFSGRQFSNSRSEMNVSTLELGDSALYLCASSLAGPGIGTDTQYFGPGTRLTVL.

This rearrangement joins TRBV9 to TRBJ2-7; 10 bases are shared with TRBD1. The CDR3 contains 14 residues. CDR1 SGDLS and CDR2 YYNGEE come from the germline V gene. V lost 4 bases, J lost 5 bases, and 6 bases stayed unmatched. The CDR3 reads CASSTRDRGDEQYF. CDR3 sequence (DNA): TGTGCCAGCAGCACCCGGGACAGGGGTGACGAGCAGTACTTC. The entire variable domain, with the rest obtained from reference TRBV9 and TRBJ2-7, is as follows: DSGVTQTPKHLITATGQRVTLRCSPRSGDLSVYWYQQSLDQGLQFLIQYYNGEERAKGNILERFSAQQFPDLHSELNLSSLELGDSALYFCASSTRDRGDEQYFGPGTRLTVT.

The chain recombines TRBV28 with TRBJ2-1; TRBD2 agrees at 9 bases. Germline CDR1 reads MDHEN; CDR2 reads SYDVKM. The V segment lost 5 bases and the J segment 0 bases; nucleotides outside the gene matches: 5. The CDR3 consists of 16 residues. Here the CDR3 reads CASSALAGRSYNEQFF. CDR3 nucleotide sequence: TGTGCCAGCAGTGCCCTAGCGGGACGCTCCTACAATGAGCAGTTCTTC.

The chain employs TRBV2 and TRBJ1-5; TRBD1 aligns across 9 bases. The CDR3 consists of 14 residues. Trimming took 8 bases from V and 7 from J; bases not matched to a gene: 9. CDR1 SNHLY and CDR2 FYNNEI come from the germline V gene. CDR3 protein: CASGTDRGEQPQHF. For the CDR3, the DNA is TGTGCCAGCGGGACGGACAGGGGTGAGCAGCCCCAGCATTTT. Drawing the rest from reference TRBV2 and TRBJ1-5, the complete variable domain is EPEVTQTPSHQVTQMGQEVILRCVPISNHLYFYWYRQILGQKVEFLVSFYNNEISEKSEIFDDQFSVERPDGSNFTLKIRSTKLEDSAMYFCASGTDRGEQPQHFGDGTRLSIL.